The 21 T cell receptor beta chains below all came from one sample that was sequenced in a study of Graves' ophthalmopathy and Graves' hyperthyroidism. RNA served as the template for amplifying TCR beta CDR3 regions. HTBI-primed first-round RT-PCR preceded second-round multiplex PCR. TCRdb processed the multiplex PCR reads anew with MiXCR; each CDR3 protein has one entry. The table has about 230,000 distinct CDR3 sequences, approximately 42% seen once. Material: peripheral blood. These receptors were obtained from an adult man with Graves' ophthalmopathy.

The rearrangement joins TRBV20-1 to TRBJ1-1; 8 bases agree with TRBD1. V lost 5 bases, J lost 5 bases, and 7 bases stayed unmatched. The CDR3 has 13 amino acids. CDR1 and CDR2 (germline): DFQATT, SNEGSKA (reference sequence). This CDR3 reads CSADRGFGTEAFF. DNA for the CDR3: TGCAGTGCTGACAGGGGTTTTGGGACTGAAGCTTTCTTT.

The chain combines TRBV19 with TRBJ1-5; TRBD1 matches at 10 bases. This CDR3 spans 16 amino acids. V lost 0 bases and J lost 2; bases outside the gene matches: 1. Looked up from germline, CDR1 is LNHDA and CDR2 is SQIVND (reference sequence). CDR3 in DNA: TGTGCCAGTAGTATAGATGGGACAGGGGGCAATCAGCCCCAGCATTTT. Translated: CASSIDGTGGNQPQHF.

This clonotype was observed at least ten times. CDR3 residues: CASSLTHRGNTEAFF. CDR3 DNA sequence: TGTGCCAGCAGCCTCACCCACAGGGGAAACACTGAAGCTTTCTTT. The chain carries TRBV7-9 and TRBJ1-1; 7 nucleotides line up with TRBD1. Germline V gives CDR1 SEHNR, CDR2 FQNEAQ (reference sequence). The CDR3 contains 15 residues. The J segment lost 2 bases and the V segment lost 5 bases, leaving 8 bases of the junction unmatched.

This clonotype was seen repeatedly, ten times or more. CDR3 sequence: CASSWVGGEAFF. Here the CDR3 DNA reads TGTGCCAGCAGCTGGGTCGGGGGTGAAGCTTTCTTT. The chain couples TRBV7-9 to TRBJ1-1; weak D call: TRBD1 (5 bases). V shed 4 bases and J shed 7 bases, with 10 bases lying between them. CDR1 SEHNR and CDR2 FQNEAQ come from the germline V gene (reference sequence). The CDR3 is 12 amino acids.

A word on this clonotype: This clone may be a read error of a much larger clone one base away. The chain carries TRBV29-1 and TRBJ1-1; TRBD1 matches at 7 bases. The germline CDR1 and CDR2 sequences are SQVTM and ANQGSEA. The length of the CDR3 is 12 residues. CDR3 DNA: TGCAGCGTCCGACAGGGTGGCACTGAAGCTTCCTTT. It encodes CSVRQGGTEASF. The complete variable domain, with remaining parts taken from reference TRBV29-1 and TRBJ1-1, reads SAVISQKPSRDICQRGTSLTIQCQVDSQVTMMFWYRQQPGQSLTLIATANQGSEATYESGFVIDKFPISRPNLTFSTLTVSNMSPEDSSIYLCSVRQGGTEASFGQGTRLTVV.

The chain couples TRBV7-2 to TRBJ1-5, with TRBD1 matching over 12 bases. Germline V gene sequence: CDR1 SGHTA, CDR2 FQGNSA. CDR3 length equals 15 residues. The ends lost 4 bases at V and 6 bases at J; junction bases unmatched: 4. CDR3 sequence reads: CASSSGTGGLQPQHF. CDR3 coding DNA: TGTGCCAGCAGCTCCGGGACAGGGGGCCTTCAGCCCCAGCATTTT.

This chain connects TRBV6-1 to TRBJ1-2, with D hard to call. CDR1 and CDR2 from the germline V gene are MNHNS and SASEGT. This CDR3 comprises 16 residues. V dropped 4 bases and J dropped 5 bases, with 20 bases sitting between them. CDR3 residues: CASSAGEMRVGYGYTF. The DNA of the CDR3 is TGTGCCAGCAGTGCCGGCGAGATGAGGGTGGGATATGGCTACACCTTC.

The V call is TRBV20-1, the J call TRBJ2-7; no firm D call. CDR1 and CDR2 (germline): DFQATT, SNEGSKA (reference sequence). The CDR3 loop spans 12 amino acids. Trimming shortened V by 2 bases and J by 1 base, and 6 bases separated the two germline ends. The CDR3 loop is CSARRDSYEQYF. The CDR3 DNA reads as TGCAGTGCTAGAAGGGATTCCTACGAGCAGTACTTC.

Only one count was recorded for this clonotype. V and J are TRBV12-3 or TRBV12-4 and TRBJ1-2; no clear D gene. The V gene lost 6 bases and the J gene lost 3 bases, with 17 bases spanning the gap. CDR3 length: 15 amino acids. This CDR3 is CASSQDRAGYYGYTF. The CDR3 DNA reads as TGTGCCAGCAGCCAAGATCGGGCCGGGTACTATGGCTACACCTTC.

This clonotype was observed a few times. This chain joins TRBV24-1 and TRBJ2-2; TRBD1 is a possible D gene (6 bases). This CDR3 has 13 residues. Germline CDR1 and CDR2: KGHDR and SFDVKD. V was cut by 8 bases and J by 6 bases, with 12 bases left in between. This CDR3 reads CATMAGAAGELFF. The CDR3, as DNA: TGTGCCACCATGGCAGGGGCCGCCGGGGAGCTGTTTTTT.

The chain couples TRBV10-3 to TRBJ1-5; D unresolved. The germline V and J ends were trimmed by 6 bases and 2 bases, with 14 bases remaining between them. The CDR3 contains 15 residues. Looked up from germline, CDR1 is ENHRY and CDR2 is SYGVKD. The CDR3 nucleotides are TGTGCCATCAGCCCTGGACTCGAAGGCAATCAGCCCCAGCATTTT. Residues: CAISPGLEGNQPQHF.

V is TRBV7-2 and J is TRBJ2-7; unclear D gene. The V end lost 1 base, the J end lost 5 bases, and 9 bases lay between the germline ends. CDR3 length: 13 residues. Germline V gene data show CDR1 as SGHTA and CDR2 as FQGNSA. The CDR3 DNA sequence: TGTGCCAGCAGCTTAGATCGGTCGGACGAGCAGTACTTC. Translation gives CASSLDRSDEQYF.

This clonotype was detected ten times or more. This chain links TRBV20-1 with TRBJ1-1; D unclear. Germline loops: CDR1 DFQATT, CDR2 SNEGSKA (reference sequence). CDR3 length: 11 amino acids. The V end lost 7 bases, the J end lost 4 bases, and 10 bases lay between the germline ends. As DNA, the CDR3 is TGCAGTGTCGTACGGTCCACTGAAGCTTTCTTT. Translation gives CSVVRSTEAFF.

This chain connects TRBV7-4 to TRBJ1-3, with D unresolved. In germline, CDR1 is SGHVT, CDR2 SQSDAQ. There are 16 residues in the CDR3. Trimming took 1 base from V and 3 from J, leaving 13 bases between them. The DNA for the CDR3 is TGTGCCAGCAGCTTAGGGCCGGCCAGAGGTGGAAACACCATATATTTT. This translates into CASSLGPARGGNTIYF.

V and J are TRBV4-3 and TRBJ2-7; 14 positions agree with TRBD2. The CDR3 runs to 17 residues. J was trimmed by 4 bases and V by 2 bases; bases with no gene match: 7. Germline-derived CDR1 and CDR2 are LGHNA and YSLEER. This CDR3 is CASSQRTTSGRAYEQYF. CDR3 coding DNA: TGCGCCAGCAGCCAAAGGACGACTAGCGGGAGGGCGTACGAGCAGTACTTC.

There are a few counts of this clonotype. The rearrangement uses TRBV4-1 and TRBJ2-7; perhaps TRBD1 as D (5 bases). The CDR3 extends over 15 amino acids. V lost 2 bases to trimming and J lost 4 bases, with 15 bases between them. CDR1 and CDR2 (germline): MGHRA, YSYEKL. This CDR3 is CASSQPVRGRYEQYF. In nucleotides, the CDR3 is TGCGCCAGCAGCCAACCCGTAAGGGGTCGGTACGAGCAGTACTTC.

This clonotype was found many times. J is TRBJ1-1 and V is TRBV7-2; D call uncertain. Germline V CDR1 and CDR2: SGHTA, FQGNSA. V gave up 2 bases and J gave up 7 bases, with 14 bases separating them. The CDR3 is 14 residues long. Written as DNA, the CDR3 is TGTGCCAGCAGCTTACTGGGTCAGGCCAGTGAAGCTTTCTTT. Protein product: CASSLLGQASEAFF.

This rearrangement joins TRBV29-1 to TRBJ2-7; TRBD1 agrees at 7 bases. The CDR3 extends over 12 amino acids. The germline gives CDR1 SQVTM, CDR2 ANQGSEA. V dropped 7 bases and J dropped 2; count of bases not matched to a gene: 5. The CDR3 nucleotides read TGCAGCGCCGGGACAGCTCCCTACGAGCAGTACTTC. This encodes CSAGTAPYEQYF.

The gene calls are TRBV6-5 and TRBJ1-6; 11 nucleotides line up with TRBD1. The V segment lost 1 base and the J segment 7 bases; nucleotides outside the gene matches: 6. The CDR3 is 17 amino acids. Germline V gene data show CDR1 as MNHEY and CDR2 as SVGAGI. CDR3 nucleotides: TGTGCCAGCAGTTACTATAGGACAGGGGGCCGAAATTCACCCCTCCACTTT. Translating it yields CASSYYRTGGRNSPLHF.

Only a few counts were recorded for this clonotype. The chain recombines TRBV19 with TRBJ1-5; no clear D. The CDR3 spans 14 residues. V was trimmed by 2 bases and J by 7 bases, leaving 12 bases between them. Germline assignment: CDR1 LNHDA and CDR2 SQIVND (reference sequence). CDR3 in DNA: TGTGCCAGTAGTATATGGGATTCAATGCAGCCCCAGCATTTT. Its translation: CASSIWDSMQPQHF.

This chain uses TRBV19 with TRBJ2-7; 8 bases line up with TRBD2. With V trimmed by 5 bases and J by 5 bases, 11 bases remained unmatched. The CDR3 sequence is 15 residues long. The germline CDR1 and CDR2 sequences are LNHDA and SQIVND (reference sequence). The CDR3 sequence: CASSASGTRLHEQYF. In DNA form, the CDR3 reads TGTGCCAGTAGTGCGTCCGGGACTAGGCTCCACGAGCAGTACTTC.